This T cell receptor (beta chain) came from a study of cytomegalovirus exposure and HLA in healthy donors. Study findings and constraints: It was shown in a later analysis that HLA-associated TCR beta chains were more clonally expanded than other, equally common chains. When presence/absence was analysed, sequencing depth was taken to be roughly uniform across donors.

As for the donors, each was a healthy bone marrow donor. A multiplex PCR was run with 60 Vbeta primers and 13 Jbeta primers. Here immunoSEQ multiplex PCR was the method, and the copy in TCRdb shows in-frame clones only, minus some. Here the sample spans about 130,000 clones, about 10% being singletons. Remarks on this clone: Its antigen is still unknown.

Source material: PBMCs. The sequence was collected from a woman between 18 and 30 years old in good health and CMV-seropositive.

The chain's CDR3 is CASSRQQGAGETQYF. The DNA for the CDR3 is TGTGCCAGCAGCCGACAACAGGGGGCCGGAGAGACCCAGTACTTC. The V and J genes are TRBV7-2 and TRBJ2-5, with TRBD1 identical over 9 bases. The CDR3 extends over 15 amino acids. Germline CDR1 is SGHTA and CDR2 is FQGNSA. The trim removed 5 bases at V and 4 bases at J, leaving 8 bases unmatched.